Listed here are 9 T cell receptor beta chains from one sample, sequenced in a study of post-analysis software for immune sequencing data. General study points: TRBV5-6, TRBV5-1 and TRBV20-1 belonged to a set of about five TRBV segments that were more frequent in patients than controls.

No antigen has been assigned to these receptors. Presence of unique molecular identifiers characterized the TCR beta cDNA libraries. TCRdb fed the PCR reads into MiXCR, producing one record per CDR3 protein. Among some 500,000 distinct CDR3 sequences listed, around 40% were seen once. Sequencing used blood. The source of these receptors is a girl aged 5-17 years with multiple sclerosis.

The rearrangement joins TRBV4-1 to TRBJ1-1, with a weak D call TRBD1 (5 bases). The CDR3 is 15 residues long. Trimming pared 4 bases from V and 3 bases from J, leaving 15 bases between. From germline, CDR1 is MGHRA and CDR2 YSYEKL. This chain's CDR3 is CASSPGAPRDTEAFF. The CDR3 region has the DNA TGCGCCAGCAGCCCCGGGGCCCCAAGAGACACTGAAGCTTTCTTT.

This clonotype was seen a handful of times. The chain links TRBV6-2 or TRBV6-3 to TRBJ2-3; D is unresolved. The CDR3 length is 14 residues. V lost 2 bases, J lost 2 bases, and 8 bases lay in between. CDR1 is MNHEY, CDR2 SVGEGT, per germline. Written as DNA, the CDR3 is TGTGCCAGCAGTTACGCAGGAGTCACAGATACGCAGTATTTT. It specifies CASSYAGVTDTQYF.

This clonotype was detected only a few times. V and J are TRBV10-3 and TRBJ2-7; TRBD1 or TRBD2 may be the D gene (6 bases each). Per the germline V gene, CDR1 is ENHRY and CDR2 is SYGVKD. The V and J ends lost 2 bases and 3 bases respectively, with 26 bases between them. The CDR3 sequence is 19 residues long. The CDR3 loop is CAISENSAGGGGTRYEQYF. The CDR3 bases are TGTGCCATCAGTGAGAACTCGGCGGGCGGAGGGGGAACCCGCTACGAGCAGTACTTC.

The chain couples TRBV28 to TRBJ2-4, with 7 bases aligning to TRBD2. TRBJ2-7 explains the end of the DNA better; the J call may be wrong. Germline CDR1 and CDR2: MDHEN and SYDVKM. There are 19 residues in the CDR3. The CDR3 loop reads CASSPEVRAGRGFNYEQYF. The CDR3 bases are TGTGCCAGCAGCCCCGAAGTGCGGGCTGGGAGGGGCTTTAACTACGAGCAGTACTTC.

The V and J genes are TRBV18 and TRBJ2-5; D unresolved. Trimming left V 1 base short and J 0 bases short, with 9 bases between. CDR1 and CDR2 (germline): KGHSH, LQKENI. This CDR3 has 15 amino acids. CDR3 nucleotide sequence: TGTGCCAGCTCACCACAGGTGCCGTACCAAGAGACCCAGTACTTC. As protein: CASSPQVPYQETQYF.

The chain carries TRBV6-5 and TRBJ1-2, with a tentative D call TRBD1 (5 bases). The CDR3 has 15 residues. CDR1 and CDR2 from the germline V gene are MNHEY and SVGAGI. V lost 7 bases and J lost 4, with 19 bases in between. CDR3 sequence reads: CASMGGGTRAYGYTF. DNA of the CDR3: TGTGCCAGCATGGGGGGGGGAACACGGGCCTATGGCTACACCTTC.

This clonotype was picked up a small number of times. One end of the junction is discordant with germline, which a read error may explain. As DNA, the CDR3 is TGCAATGCTCTCGGGACTAGCATCTACAATGAGCAGTTCTTC. Translation gives CNALGTSIYNEQFF. This chain uses TRBV20-1 with TRBJ2-1, with 9 bases aligning to TRBD2. The germline CDR1 and CDR2 sequences are DFQATT and SNEGSKA (reference sequence). There are 14 residues in the CDR3.

This clonotype was picked up a small number of times. The chain carries TRBV5-1 and TRBJ2-7; D is possibly TRBD1 or TRBD2 (6 bases each). The CDR3 extends over 15 amino acids. Between the trimmed V and J ends, which lost 0 bases and 1 base, there was a span of 11 bases. CDR1 SGHRS and CDR2 YFSETQ come from the germline V gene. CDR3 nucleotides: TGCGCCAGCAGCTTGGAACAGGGACTGTCCTACGAGCAGTACTTC. This translates into CASSLEQGLSYEQYF.

V gene TRBV18 combines with J gene TRBJ2-7, with 12 bases aligning to TRBD2. The length of the CDR3 is 15 residues. From germline, CDR1 is KGHSH and CDR2 LQKENI. V lost 3 bases and J lost 5; bases outside the gene matches: 5. The CDR3: CASSPRLAGEDEQYF. CDR3 DNA sequence: TGTGCCAGCTCACCTCGACTAGCGGGAGAAGACGAGCAGTACTTC. Together with reference TRBV18 and TRBJ2-7, the CDR3 gives the full variable domain: NAGVMQNPRHLVRRRGQEARLRCSPMKGHSHVYWYRQLPEEGLKFMVYLQKENIIDESGMPKERFSAEFPKEGPSILRIQQVVRGDSAAYFCASSPRLAGEDEQYFGPGTRLTVT.